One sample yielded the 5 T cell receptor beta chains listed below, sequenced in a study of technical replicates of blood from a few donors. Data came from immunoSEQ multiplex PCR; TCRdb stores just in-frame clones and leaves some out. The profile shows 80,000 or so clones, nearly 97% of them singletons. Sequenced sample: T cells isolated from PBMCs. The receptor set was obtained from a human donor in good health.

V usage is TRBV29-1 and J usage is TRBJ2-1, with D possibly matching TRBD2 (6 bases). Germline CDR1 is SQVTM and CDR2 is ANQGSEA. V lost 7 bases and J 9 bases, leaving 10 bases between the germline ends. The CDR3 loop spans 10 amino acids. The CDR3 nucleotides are TGCAGCGGGGGAGGCGGTGAGCAGTTCTTC. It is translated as CSGGGGEQFF.

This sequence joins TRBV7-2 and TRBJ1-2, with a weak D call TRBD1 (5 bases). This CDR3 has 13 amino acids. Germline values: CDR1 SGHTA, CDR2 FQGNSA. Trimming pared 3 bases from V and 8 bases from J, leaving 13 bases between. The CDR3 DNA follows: TGTGCCAGCAGCTTTACAGGATCATTCGGCTACACCTTC. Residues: CASSFTGSFGYTF.

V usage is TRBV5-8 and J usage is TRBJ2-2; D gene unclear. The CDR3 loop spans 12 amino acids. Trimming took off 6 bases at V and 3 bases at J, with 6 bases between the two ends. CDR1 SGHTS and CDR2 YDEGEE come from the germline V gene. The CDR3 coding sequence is TGTGCCAGCACCCGGGACACCGGGGAGCTGTTTTTT. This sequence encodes CASTRDTGELFF.

CDR3 DNA: TGTGCCAGCTTAGTGGGAGTTTACGAGCAGTACTTC. This gives the protein CASLVGVYEQYF. V is TRBV2 and J is TRBJ2-7; TRBD2 is a possible D gene (5 bases). CDR1 SNHLY and CDR2 FYNNEI come from the germline V gene. V was shortened by 8 bases and J by 4 bases, with 12 bases between the two germline ends. The CDR3 covers 12 residues.

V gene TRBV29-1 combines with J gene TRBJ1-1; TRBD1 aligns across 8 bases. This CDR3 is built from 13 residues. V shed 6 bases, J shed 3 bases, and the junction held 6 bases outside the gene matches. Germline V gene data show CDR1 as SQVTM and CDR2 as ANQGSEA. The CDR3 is CSVVDRGYTEAFF. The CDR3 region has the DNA TGCAGCGTAGTAGACAGGGGCTACACTGAAGCTTTCTTT.